This T cell receptor beta chain comes out of a study of regulatory and conventional T cells in RAG deficiency (dated by TCRdb to about 2017). Regarding the research as a whole: High-throughput TCR beta sequencing was used to compare the repertoire diversity and composition of Treg, conventional CD4+ and CD8+ T cells between RAG-deficient patients and healthy controls. Points the paper makes about the study in general: Some T-cell subset analyses were not done for some subjects. In Omenn syndrome patients, sorted CD25-high CD127-low cells may represent peripherally activated cells rather than bona fide Treg cells. Compared with controls, Omenn syndrome and CID/AS patients had around 100-fold fewer unique TCR beta sequences in Treg cells, but only approximately 10-fold fewer in the other subsets. Shorter CDR3 lengths were found in all patient T-cell subsets, and >75% Treg-Tconv repertoire overlap at nucleotide and amino acid level was observed in Omenn syndrome patients. Compared with control T-cell subpopulations, the RAG-deficient patients had markedly lower Shannon entropy and higher Simpson indices.

Before genomic DNA extraction, conventional CD4+ T cells were isolated from blood as CD25-low CD127-high cells. Eight or nine healthy control donors served as the comparison group for repertoire analyses. The protocol used for the library was the immunoSEQ multiplex PCR assay. Rearranged TCR beta chain products were amplified from the genomic DNA of sorted T-cell subsets and were then sequenced. The authors processed their data as follows. Repertoire diversity of productive TCR beta rearrangements was quantified using Shannon entropy and Simpson indices. To assess clonal expansion, the frequencies of the 100 most abundant productive TCR beta clonotypes were added up as a share of total reads. The TRB repertoires were scored with a self-reactivity index that is based on amino acid usage at CDR3beta positions 6 and 7. Two-way ANOVA was used for repertoire analyses, while Student t or Mann-Whitney tests were used for flow cytometric analyses. The table was pulled from immuneACCESS by TCRdb, which kept in-frame rearrangements only. Such tables lose some clones; where checked, under half of the loss comes from unresolved V genes, and the rest has no known cause. That table supplies the V and J calls and clone size; D and trimming were determined from the DNA. Present in this sample are 40,000 to 55,000 clones, about 87% of which were seen just once. The ten largest account for 0.51% of the sample.

Concerning this clone itself: The target of this receptor is not known. Per-base qualities were not stored, and no clone one base away is much larger.

As encoded in the germline V gene (reference sequence), CDR1 is MNHEY while CDR2 is SMNVEV. Counted from cysteine to phenylalanine, this CDR3 has 13 amino acids. The sequence is cut down to CDR3 DNA, 39 bases in frame from base 1. Relative to germline, V is missing 2 bases and J is missing 2 bases, with 0 bases of the junction outside any gene match. The same sample was also studied in work on regulatory T cells. From that second study: The multiplex PCR used 52 forward TRBV primers and 13 reverse TRBJ primers, with assay-based and computational corrections for amplification bias. Restricted unique TRB V-J pairs and skewed V and J gene usage were observed in patient repertoires, most markedly in regulatory T cells. T-cell receptor beta repertoires of sorted regulatory, conventional CD4+ and CD8+ T cells were compared between CD3G-deficient patients and healthy controls. Ficoll density separation was used to isolate peripheral blood mononuclear cells. Rearranged TRB loci were amplified from genomic DNA by multiplex PCR within the immunoSEQ assay. TRB amplicons were sequenced on an Illumina HiSeq platform. Raw sequences were error-filtered and aligned to reference gene sequences by custom algorithms, then analyzed with the immunoSEQ online tools. The frequencies of productive and nonproductive TRB rearrangements were evaluated among unique sequences as well as among total sequences. Group comparisons used t tests, Mann-Whitney tests or two-way ANOVA run in Prism software.

This receptor was taken from a human donor in good health. Sequenced input: CD4+ effector T cells sorted from blood. Rearrangement joined TRBV27 to TRBJ2-7; the junction holds 7 bases that match TRBD1. The CDR3 sequence is CASSLRGPYEQYF. The bases are TGTGCCAGCAGTTTAAGGGGGCCCTACGAGCAGTACTTC.